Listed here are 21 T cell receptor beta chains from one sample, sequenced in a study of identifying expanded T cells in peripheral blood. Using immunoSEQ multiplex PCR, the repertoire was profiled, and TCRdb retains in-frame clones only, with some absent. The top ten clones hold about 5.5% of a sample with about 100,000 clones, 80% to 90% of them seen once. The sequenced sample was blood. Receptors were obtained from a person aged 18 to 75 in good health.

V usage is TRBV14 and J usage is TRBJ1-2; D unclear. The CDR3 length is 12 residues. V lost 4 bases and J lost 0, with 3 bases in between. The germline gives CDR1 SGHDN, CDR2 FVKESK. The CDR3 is CASSRTNYGYTF. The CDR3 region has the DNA TGTGCCAGCAGCCGAACTAACTATGGCTACACCTTC.

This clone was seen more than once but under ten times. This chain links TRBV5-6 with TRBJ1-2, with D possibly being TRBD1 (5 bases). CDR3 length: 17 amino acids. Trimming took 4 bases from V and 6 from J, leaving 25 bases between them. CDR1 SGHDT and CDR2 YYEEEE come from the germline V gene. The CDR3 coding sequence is TGTGCCAGCAGCCTCTACCGGGACGGGCTTTTAGGTCATGGCTACACCTTC. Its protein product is CASSLYRDGLLGHGYTF.

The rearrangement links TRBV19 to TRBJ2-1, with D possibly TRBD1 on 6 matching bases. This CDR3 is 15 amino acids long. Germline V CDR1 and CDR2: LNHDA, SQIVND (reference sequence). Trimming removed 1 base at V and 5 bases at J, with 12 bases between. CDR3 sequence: CASSIVLGQHNEQFF. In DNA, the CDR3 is TGTGCCAGTAGTATAGTTCTCGGACAGCACAATGAGCAGTTCTTC.

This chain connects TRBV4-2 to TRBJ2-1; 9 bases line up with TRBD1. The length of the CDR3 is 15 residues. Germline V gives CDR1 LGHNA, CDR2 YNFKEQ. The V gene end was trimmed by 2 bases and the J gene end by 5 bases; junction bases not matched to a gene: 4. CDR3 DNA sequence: TGTGCCAGCAGCCAACCTCGGGACAGGGACAATGAGCAGTTCTTC. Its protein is CASSQPRDRDNEQFF.

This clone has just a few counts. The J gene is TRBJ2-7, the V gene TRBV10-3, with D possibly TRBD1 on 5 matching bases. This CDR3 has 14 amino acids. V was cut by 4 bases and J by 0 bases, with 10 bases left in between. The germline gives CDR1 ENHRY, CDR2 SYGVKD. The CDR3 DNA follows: TGTGCCATCAGTGTGGCCGACAGCTCCTACGAGCAGTACTTC. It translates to CAISVADSSYEQYF.

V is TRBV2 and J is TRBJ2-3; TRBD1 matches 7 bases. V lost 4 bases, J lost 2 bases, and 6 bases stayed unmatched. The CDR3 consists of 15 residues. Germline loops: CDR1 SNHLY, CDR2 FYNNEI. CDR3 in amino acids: CASSGQGQATDTQYF. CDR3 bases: TGTGCCAGCAGTGGACAGGGCCAGGCCACAGATACGCAGTATTTT.

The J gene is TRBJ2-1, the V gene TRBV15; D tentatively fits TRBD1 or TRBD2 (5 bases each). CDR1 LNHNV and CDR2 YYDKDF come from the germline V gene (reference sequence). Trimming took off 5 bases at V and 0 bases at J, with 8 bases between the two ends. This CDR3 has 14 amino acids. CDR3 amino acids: CATSGGSSYNEQFF. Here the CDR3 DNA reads TGTGCCACCAGCGGGGGAAGCTCCTACAATGAGCAGTTCTTC.

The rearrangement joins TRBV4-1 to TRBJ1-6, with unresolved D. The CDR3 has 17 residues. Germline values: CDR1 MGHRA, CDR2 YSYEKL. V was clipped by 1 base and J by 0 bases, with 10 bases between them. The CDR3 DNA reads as TGCGCCAGCAGCCAAGGACTGGCGAGCTCCTATAATTCACCCCTCCACTTT. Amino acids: CASSQGLASSYNSPLHF.

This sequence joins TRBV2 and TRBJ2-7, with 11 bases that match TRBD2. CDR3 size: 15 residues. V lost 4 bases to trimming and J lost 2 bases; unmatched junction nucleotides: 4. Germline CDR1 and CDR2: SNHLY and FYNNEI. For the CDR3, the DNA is TGTGCCAGCAGTGCCTCTAGCGGGGGGACCTACGAGCAGTACTTC. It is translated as CASSASSGGTYEQYF. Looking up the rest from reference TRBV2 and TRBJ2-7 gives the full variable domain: EPEVTQTPSHQVTQMGQEVILRCVPISNHLYFYWYRQILGQKVEFLVSFYNNEISEKSEIFDDQFSVERPDGSNFTLKIRSTKLEDSAMYFCASSASSGGTYEQYFGPGTRLTVT.

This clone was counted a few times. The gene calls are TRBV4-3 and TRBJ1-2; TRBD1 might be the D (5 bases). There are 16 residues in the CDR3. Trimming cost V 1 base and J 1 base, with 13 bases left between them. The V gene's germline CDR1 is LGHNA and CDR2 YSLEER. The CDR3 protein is CASSQGAGLFNYGYTF. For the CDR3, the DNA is TGCGCCAGCAGCCAAGGGGCAGGGTTGTTTAACTATGGCTACACCTTC.

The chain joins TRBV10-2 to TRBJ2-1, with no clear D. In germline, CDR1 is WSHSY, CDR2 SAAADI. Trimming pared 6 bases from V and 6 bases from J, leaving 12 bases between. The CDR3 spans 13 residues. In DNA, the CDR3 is TGCGCCAGCAGGAGCCCCGAACGCAATGAGCAGTTCTTC. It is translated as CASRSPERNEQFF.

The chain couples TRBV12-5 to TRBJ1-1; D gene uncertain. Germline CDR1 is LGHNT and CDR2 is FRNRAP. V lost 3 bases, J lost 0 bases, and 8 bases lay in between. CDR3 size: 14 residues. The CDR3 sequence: CASGFGIMNTEAFF. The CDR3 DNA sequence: TGTGCTAGTGGTTTTGGGATTATGAACACTGAAGCTTTCTTT. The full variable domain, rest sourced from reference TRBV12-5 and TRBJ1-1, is DARVTQTPRHKVTEMGQEVTMRCQPILGHNTVFWYRQTMMQGLELLAYFRNRAPLDDSGMPKDRFSAEMPDATLATLKIQPSEPRDSAVYFCASGFGIMNTEAFFGQGTRLTVV.

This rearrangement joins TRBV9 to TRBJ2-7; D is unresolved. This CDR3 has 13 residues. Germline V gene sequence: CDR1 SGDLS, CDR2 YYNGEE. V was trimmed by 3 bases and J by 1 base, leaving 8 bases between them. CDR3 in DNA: TGTGCCAGCAGCGGGACGGGTTCCTACGAGCAGTACTTC. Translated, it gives CASSGTGSYEQYF. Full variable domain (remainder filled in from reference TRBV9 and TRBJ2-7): DSGVTQTPKHLITATGQRVTLRCSPRSGDLSVYWYQQSLDQGLQFLIQYYNGEERAKGNILERFSAQQFPDLHSELNLSSLELGDSALYFCASSGTGSYEQYFGPGTRLTVT.

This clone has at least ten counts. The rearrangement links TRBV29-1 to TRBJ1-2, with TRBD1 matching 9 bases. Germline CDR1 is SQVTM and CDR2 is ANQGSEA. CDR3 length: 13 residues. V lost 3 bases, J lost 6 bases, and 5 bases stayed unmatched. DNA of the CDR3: TGCAGCGTTGAGGGACAGGGTTTTGATGGCTACACCTTC. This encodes CSVEGQGFDGYTF.

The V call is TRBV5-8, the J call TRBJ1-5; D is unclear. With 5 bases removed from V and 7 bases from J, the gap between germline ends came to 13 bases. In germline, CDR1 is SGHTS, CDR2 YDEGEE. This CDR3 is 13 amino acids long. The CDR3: CASSVRVGQPQHF. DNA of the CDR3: TGTGCCAGCAGTGTCCGGGTGGGGCAGCCCCAGCATTTT.

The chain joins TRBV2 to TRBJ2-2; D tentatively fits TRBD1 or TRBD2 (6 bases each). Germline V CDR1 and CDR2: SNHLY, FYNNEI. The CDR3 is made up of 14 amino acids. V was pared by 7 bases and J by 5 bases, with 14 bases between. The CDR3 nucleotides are TGTGCCAGCACTCCCCGAGGGGGGACCGGGGAGCTGTTTTTT. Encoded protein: CASTPRGGTGELFF.

For the CDR3, the DNA is TGTGCCAGCAGCTCATCCCTTGGGGGCATCCGCAATGAGCAGTTCTTC. It translates to CASSSSLGGIRNEQFF. The chain has TRBV9 and TRBJ2-1; D perhaps matches TRBD1 (6 bases). The CDR3 is made up of 16 amino acids. The germline V gene encodes CDR1 SGDLS and CDR2 YYNGEE. Trimming removed 4 bases at V and 6 bases at J, with 20 bases between.

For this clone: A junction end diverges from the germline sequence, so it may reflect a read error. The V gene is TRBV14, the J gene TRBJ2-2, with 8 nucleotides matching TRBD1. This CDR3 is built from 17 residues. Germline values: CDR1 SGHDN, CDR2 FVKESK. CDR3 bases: TGTACCAGCAGCCAAGCTGGCAGGGGGCCGCACACCGGGGAGCTGTTTTTT. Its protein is CTSSQAGRGPHTGELFF.

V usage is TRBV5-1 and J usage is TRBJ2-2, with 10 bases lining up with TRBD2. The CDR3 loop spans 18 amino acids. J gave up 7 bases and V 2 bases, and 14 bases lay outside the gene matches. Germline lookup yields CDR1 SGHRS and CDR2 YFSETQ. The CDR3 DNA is TGCGCCAGCAGCTTCTTTCTAGCGGGGGTGTTCGACAGCGGGGAGCTGTTTTTT. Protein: CASSFFLAGVFDSGELFF.

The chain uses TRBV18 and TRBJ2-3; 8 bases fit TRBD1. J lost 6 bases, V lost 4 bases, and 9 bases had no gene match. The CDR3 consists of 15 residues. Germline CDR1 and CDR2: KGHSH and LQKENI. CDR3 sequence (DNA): TGTGCCAGCTCACGAGGGGACAGGCGAGGGGATACGCAGTATTTT. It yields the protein CASSRGDRRGDTQYF.

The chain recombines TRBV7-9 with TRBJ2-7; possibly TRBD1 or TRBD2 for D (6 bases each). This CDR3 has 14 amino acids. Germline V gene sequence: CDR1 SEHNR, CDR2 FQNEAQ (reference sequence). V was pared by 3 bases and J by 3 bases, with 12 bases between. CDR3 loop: CASSLGGHFYEQYF. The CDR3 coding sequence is TGTGCCAGCAGCTTGGGGGGACACTTCTACGAGCAGTACTTC.